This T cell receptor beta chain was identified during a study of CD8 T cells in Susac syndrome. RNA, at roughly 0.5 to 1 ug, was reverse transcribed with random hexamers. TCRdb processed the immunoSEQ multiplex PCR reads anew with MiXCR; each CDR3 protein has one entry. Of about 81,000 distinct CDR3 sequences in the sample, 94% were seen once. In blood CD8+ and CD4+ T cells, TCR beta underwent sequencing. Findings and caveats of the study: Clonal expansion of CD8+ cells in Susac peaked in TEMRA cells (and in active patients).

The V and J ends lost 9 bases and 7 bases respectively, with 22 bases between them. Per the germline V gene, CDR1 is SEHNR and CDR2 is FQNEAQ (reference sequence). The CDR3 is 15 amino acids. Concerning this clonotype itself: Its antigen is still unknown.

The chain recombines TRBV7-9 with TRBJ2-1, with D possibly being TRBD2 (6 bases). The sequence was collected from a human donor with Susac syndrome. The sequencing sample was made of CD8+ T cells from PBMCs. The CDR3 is CASFPGGTLENEQFF. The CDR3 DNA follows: TGTGCCAGTTTTCCCGGCGGGACCCTCGAAAATGAGCAGTTCTTC.